These 19 T cell receptor beta chains originate from one sample sequenced in a study of T cell responses to AZD1222 COVID-19 vaccine. Only in-frame clones appear in the TCRdb table, and some are missing; sequencing was by immunoSEQ multiplex PCR. The table shows over 70,000 clones, with roughly 90% occurring only once. The sequences come from peripheral blood, collected 28 days after the second AZD1222 dose. Every receptor here comes from an adult who received the AZD1222 COVID-19 vaccine.

The rearrangement links TRBV7-9 to TRBJ2-2, with 9 bases matching TRBD1. The CDR3 is made up of 17 amino acids. V was pared by 7 bases and J by 1 base, with 10 bases of the junction left unmatched. The germline gives CDR1 SEHNR, CDR2 FQNEAQ (reference sequence). CDR3 sequence reads: CASKPKPGQGNTGELFF. The CDR3 nucleotides read TGTGCCAGCAAGCCAAAACCGGGACAGGGGAACACCGGGGAGCTGTTTTTT. The full variable domain, in which reference TRBV7-9 and TRBJ2-2 provide the parts outside the CDR3, is DTGVSQNPRHKITKRGQNVTFRCDPISEHNRLYWYRQTLGQGPEFLTYFQNEAQLEKSRLLSDRFSAERPKGSFSTLEIQRTEQGDSAMYLCASKPKPGQGNTGELFFGEGSRLTVL.

The DNA of the CDR3 is TGTGCCAGCAGCTTGGGGACGGTTAGCAATCAGCCCCAGCATTTT. Residues: CASSLGTVSNQPQHF. The J gene is TRBJ1-5, the V gene TRBV5-8; D remains ambiguous. The length of the CDR3 is 15 residues. The germline gives CDR1 SGHTS, CDR2 YDEGEE. The germline V and J ends were trimmed by 0 bases and 0 bases, with 7 bases remaining between them. The whole variable domain, remainder taken from reference TRBV5-8 and TRBJ1-5, is EAGVTQSPTHLIKTRGQQATLRCSPISGHTSVYWYQQALGLGLQFLLWYDEGEERNRGNFPPRFSGRQFPNYSSELNVNALELEDSALYLCASSLGTVSNQPQHFGDGTRLSIL.

This chain links TRBV9 with TRBJ2-7; 8 bases map to TRBD1. In germline, CDR1 is SGDLS, CDR2 YYNGEE. The CDR3 has 16 residues. Unmatched junction bases numbered 11, after V lost 0 bases and J lost 6 bases. The CDR3 nucleotides are TGTGCCAGCAGCGTAGGACCGGGACAGGAGTACCCCGAGCAGTACTTC. Translated: CASSVGPGQEYPEQYF.

The chain joins TRBV30 to TRBJ2-7; possibly TRBD2 for D (5 bases). V lost 4 bases, J lost 6 bases, and 19 bases lay in between. Germline V lookup: CDR1 GTSNPN, CDR2 SVGIG (reference sequence). The CDR3 has 14 residues. This chain's CDR3 is CAWNSPGMTFEQYF. Written as DNA, the CDR3 is TGTGCCTGGAACTCACCCGGGATGACCTTCGAGCAGTACTTC.

This chain joins TRBV5-1 and TRBJ2-1, with TRBD2 identical over 10 bases. The CDR3 is made up of 16 amino acids. The J segment lost 12 bases and the V segment lost 4 bases, leaving 16 bases of the junction unmatched. The germline V gene encodes CDR1 SGHRS and CDR2 YFSETQ. CDR3: CASSVTSSGGVGGQFF. CDR3 DNA sequence: TGCGCCAGCAGCGTAACCTCTAGCGGGGGTGTAGGTGGGCAGTTCTTC.

The chain recombines TRBV27 with TRBJ1-5; D is perhaps TRBD1 (5 bases). Deletions cut 5 bases from V and 0 bases from J, with 17 bases between. Germline assignment: CDR1 MNHEY and CDR2 SMNVEV (reference sequence). The CDR3 covers 17 residues. The CDR3 reads CASSPETVLYSNQPQHF. CDR3 DNA sequence: TGTGCCAGCAGTCCTGAGACAGTTCTGTATAGCAATCAGCCCCAGCATTTT.

The rearrangement uses TRBV5-6 and TRBJ1-2, with D possibly TRBD1 on 5 matching bases. This CDR3 region has 18 residues. Germline V gene lookup returns CDR1 SGHDT and CDR2 YYEEEE. V was cut by 6 bases and J by 4 bases, with 28 bases left in between. The CDR3 DNA reads TGTGCCAGCATATTTGGTGCCCCTATTTTGATGGGGCCCTATGGCTACACCTTC. This translates into CASIFGAPILMGPYGYTF.

The gene calls are TRBV19 and TRBJ1-5, with unresolved D. Per germline, CDR1 LNHDA and CDR2 SQIVND (reference sequence). Trimming removed 5 bases at V and 5 bases at J, with 7 bases between. This CDR3 comprises 12 residues. DNA of the CDR3: TGTGCCAGTAGTGCCCTCGATCAGCCCCAGCATTTT. It specifies CASSALDQPQHF.

The gene calls are TRBV5-8 and TRBJ2-6, with D possibly being TRBD1 (6 bases). V was cut by 0 bases and J by 1 base, with 17 bases left in between. Per the germline V gene, CDR1 is SGHTS and CDR2 is YDEGEE. The CDR3 covers 19 residues. CDR3 in DNA: TGTGCCAGCAGCTTGGCACTGACAGGTTCCCGATCTGGGGCCAACGTCCTGACTTTC. It encodes CASSLALTGSRSGANVLTF.

The J gene is TRBJ1-1, the V gene TRBV10-3, with 8 bases identical to TRBD1. Trimming cost V 10 bases and J 1 base; bases outside gene matches: 5. There are 13 residues in the CDR3. Germline CDR1 ENHRY, CDR2 SYGVKD. The CDR3 protein is CATVGQGNTEAFF. CDR3 bases: TGTGCCACCGTAGGACAGGGGAACACTGAAGCTTTCTTT.

The CDR3 nucleotides are TGTGCCACGGGACTAGCGGGGGGGATTAAGGGCAATGAGCAGTTCTTC. The encoded protein is CATGLAGGIKGNEQFF. This chain joins TRBV7-9 and TRBJ2-1; TRBD2 agrees at 16 bases. CDR3 length: 16 amino acids. V was pared by 10 bases and J by 6 bases, with 9 bases of the junction left unmatched. Per the germline V gene, CDR1 is SEHNR and CDR2 is FQNEAQ (reference sequence).

The genes are TRBV5-1 and TRBJ1-2; 7 bases map to TRBD1. CDR3 length equals 13 residues. Germline assignment: CDR1 SGHRS and CDR2 YFSETQ. The V segment lost 0 bases and the J segment 4 bases; nucleotides outside the gene matches: 0. The CDR3 region has the DNA TGCGCCAGCAGCTTGGACAGGGGCTATGGCTACACCTTC. This translates into CASSLDRGYGYTF.

V is TRBV13 and J is TRBJ1-5, with TRBD1 as a possible D gene (6 bases). The germline CDR1 and CDR2 sequences are PRHDT and FYEKMQ (reference sequence). The CDR3 loop spans 15 amino acids. Trimming removed 6 bases from V and 4 bases from J, with 16 bases in between. This CDR3 reads CASSRQDTINQPQHF. The CDR3 nucleotides read TGTGCCAGCAGTCGACAGGACACGATAAATCAGCCCCAGCATTTT.

The chain has TRBV7-9 and TRBJ2-3, with TRBD1 identical over 8 bases. From germline, CDR1 is SEHNR and CDR2 FQNEAQ (reference sequence). The V and J ends lost 5 bases and 5 bases, in that order; junction bases with no gene match: 15. The CDR3 length is 17 residues. CDR3 DNA: TGTGCCAGCAGCCACCCGTATCGGACAGGGAGAAAAGATACGCAGTATTTT. It specifies CASSHPYRTGRKDTQYF.

The chain combines TRBV9 with TRBJ2-3, with a tentative D call TRBD1 (6 bases). V shed 4 bases and J shed 2 bases, with 8 bases lying between them. CDR1 and CDR2 (germline): SGDLS, YYNGEE. The CDR3 has 13 residues. CDR3 protein: CASSWTDTDTQYF. The DNA for the CDR3 is TGTGCCAGCAGCTGGACAGACACAGATACGCAGTATTTT.

The chain combines TRBV7-8 with TRBJ2-2; D is unresolved. Germline loops: CDR1 SGHVS, CDR2 FQNEAQ. The CDR3 covers 14 residues. With 2 bases removed from V and 2 bases from J, the gap between germline ends came to 6 bases. The CDR3 spells CASSLQLNTGELFF. DNA for the CDR3: TGTGCCAGCAGCTTACAACTTAACACCGGGGAGCTGTTTTTT. Supplemented by reference TRBV7-8 and TRBJ2-2, the full variable domain reads GAGVSQSPRYKVAKRGQDVALRCDPISGHVSLFWYQQALGQGPEFLTYFQNEAQLDKSGLPSDRFFAERPEGSVSTLKIQRTQQEDSAVYLCASSLQLNTGELFFGEGSRLTVL.

The rearrangement links TRBV25-1 to TRBJ2-7; D perhaps matches TRBD2 (5 bases). Germline-derived CDR1 and CDR2 are MGHDK and SYGVNS. V lost 8 bases to trimming and J lost 7 bases, with 12 bases between them. This CDR3 comprises 11 residues. The CDR3 protein is CASGSALEQYV. The CDR3 nucleotides read TGTGCCAGCGGGAGTGCACTTGAGCAGTACGTC.

This clone was observed a handful of times. The chain combines TRBV19 with TRBJ1-2; perhaps TRBD1 as D (5 bases). CDR3 length equals 16 residues. Germline CDR1 is LNHDA and CDR2 is SQIVND (reference sequence). Trimming took off 5 bases at V and 0 bases at J, with 16 bases between the two ends. In DNA form, the CDR3 reads TGTGCCAGTAGTTTGGAGGGACCCCGAGCTAACTATGGCTACACCTTC. Translation: CASSLEGPRANYGYTF.

CDR3 sequence (DNA): TGCGCCAGCAGCCCCCGACATGGGGCTTACGAGCAGTACGTC. It specifies CASSPRHGAYEQYV. This chain joins TRBV4-1 and TRBJ2-7; tentative D call: TRBD1 (5 bases). The V end lost 4 bases, the J end lost 4 bases, and 14 bases lay between the germline ends. Germline lookup yields CDR1 MGHRA and CDR2 YSYEKL. The CDR3 sequence is 14 residues long.